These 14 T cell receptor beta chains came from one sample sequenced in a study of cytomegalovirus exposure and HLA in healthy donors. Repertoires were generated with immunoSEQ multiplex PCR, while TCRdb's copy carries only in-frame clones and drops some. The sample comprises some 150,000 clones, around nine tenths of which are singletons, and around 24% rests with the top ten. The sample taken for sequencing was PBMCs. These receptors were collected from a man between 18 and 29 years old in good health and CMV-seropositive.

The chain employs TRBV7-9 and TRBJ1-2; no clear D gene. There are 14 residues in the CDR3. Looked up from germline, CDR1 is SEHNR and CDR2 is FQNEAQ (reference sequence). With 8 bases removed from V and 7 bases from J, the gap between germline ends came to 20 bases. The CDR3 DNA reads TGTGCCAGCTTAGATCTAACTCGGGGAAGTGGCTACACCTTC. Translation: CASLDLTRGSGYTF.

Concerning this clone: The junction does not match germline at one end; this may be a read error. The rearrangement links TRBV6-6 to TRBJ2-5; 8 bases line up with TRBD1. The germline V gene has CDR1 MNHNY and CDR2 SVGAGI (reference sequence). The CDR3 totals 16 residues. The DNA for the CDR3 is TGTGCCAGCAGTTACTCGATCATCAGGGGGCAAGGGACCCAGTACTTC. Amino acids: CASSYSIIRGQGTQYF.

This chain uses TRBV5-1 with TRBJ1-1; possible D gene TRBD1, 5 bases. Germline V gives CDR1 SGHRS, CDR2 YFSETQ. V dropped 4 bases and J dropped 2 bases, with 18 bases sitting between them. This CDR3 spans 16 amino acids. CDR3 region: CASSRRGRQANTEAFF. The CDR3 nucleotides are TGCGCCAGCAGCCGTAGGGGTAGGCAGGCAAACACTGAAGCTTTCTTT.

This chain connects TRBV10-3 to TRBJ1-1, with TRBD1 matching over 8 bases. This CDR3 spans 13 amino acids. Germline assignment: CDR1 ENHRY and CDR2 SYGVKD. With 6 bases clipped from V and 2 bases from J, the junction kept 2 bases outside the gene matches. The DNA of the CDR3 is TGTGCCATCAGAGGGACAGGTAACACTGAAGCTTTCTTT. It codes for CAIRGTGNTEAFF.

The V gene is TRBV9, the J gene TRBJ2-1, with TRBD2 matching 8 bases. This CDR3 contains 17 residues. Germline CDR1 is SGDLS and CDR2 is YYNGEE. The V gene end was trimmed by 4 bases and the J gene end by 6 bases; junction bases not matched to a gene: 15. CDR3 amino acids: CASSPPPGTRNTNEQFF. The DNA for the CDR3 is TGTGCCAGCAGCCCCCCCCCGGGGACTAGGAACACCAATGAGCAGTTCTTC.

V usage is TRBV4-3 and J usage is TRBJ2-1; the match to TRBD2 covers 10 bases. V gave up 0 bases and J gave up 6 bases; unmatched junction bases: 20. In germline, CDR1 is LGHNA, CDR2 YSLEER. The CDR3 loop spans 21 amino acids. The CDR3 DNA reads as TGCGCCAGCAGCCAAGACTCAGAGGACAGGGAGGAACTAGCGGGACTCAATGAGCAGTTCTTC. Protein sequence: CASSQDSEDREELAGLNEQFF.

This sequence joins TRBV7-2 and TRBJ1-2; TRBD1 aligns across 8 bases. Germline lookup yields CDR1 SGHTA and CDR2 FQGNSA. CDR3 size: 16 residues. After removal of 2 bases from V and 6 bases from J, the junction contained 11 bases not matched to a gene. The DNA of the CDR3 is TGTGCCAGCAGCTTAAAGTACGGGGCAGGGGGCAATGGCTACACCTTC. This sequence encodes CASSLKYGAGGNGYTF.

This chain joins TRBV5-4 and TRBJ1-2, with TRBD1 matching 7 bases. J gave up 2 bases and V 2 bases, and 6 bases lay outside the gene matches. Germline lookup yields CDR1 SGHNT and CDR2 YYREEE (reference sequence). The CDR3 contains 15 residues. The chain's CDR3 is CASSFTPGGNYGYTF. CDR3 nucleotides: TGTGCCAGCAGCTTTACCCCAGGGGGGAACTATGGCTACACCTTC.

The CDR3 DNA is TGTGCCAGCAGTCAGACAGCGGAGACCCAGTACTTC. Its protein is CASSQTAETQYF. The chain carries TRBV6-5 and TRBJ2-5, with D possibly being TRBD1 (5 bases). The V gene lost 5 bases and the J gene lost 5 bases, with 9 bases spanning the gap. This CDR3 region has 12 residues. From germline, CDR1 is MNHEY and CDR2 SVGAGI.

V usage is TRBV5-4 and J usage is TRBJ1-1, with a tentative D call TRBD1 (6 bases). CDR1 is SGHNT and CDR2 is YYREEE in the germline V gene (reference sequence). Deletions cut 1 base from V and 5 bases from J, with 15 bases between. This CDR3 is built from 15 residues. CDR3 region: CASSLRPAQGTEAFF. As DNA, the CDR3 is TGTGCCAGCAGCTTGCGGCCAGCCCAGGGGACTGAAGCTTTCTTT.

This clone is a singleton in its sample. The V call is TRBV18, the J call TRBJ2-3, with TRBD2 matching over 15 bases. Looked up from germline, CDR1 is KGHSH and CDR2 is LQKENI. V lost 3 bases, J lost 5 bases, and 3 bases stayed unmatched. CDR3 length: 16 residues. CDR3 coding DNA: TGTGCCAGCTCACCCGGGACTAGCGGGAGGCGAGATACGCAGTATTTT. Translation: CASSPGTSGRRDTQYF.

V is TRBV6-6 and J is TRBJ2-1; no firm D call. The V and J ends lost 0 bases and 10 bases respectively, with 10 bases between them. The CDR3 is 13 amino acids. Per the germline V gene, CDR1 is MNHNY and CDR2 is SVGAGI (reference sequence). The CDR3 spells CASSYSKWQEQFF. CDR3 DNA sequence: TGTGCCAGCAGTTACTCAAAGTGGCAAGAGCAGTTCTTC.

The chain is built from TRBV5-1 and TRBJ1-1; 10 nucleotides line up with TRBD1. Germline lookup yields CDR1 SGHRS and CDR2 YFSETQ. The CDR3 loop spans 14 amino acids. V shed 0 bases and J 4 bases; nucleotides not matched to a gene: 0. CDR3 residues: CASSLGDRGTEAFF. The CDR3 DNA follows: TGCGCCAGCAGCTTGGGGGACAGGGGCACTGAAGCTTTCTTT.

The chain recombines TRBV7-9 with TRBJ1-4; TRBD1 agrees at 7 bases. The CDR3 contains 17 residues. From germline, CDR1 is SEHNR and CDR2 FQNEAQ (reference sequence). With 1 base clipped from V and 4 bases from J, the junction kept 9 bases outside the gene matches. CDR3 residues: CASSLEEGARFNEKLFF. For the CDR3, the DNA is TGTGCCAGCAGCTTAGAAGAGGGGGCGCGTTTTAATGAAAAACTGTTTTTT. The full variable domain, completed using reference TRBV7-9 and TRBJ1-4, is DTGVSQNPRHKITKRGQNVTFRCDPISEHNRLYWYRQTLGQGPEFLTYFQNEAQLEKSRLLSDRFSAERPKGSFSTLEIQRTEQGDSAMYLCASSLEEGARFNEKLFFGSGTQLSVL.